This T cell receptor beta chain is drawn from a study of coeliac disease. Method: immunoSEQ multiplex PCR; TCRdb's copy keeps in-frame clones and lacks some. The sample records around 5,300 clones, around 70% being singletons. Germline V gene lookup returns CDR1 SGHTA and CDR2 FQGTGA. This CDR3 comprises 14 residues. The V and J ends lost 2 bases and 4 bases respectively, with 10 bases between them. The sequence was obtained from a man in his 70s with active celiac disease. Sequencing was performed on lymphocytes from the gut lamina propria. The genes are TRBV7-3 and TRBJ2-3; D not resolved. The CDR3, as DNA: TGTGCCAGCAGCTTAGTATCTCGTCCAGATACGCAGTATTTT. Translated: CASSLVSRPDTQYF.